The clone carrying this T cell receptor beta chain was observed a handful of times. No antigen is known for it. Indicated treatment: roughly ten-day PBMC culture with coronavirus spike peptide pools or control peptides (ViraFEST assay). The data were taken from a study of vaccination and CD4 T cells after COVID-19. This CDR3 is built from 20 residues. The junction had 19 bases not matched to a gene; V was cut back by 4 bases and J by 3 bases. The germline gives CDR1 MGHRA, CDR2 YSYEKL. At the Johns Hopkins FTIC core, DNA taken from cultured CD4+ T cells was sequenced by way of the Oncomine TCR Beta short-read assay. TCRdb itself ran the PCR reads through MiXCR, one entry per CDR3 protein. The sample lists 6,000 to 8,000 distinct CDR3 sequences; under 25% were seen once.

The clonotype comes from a human donor who had recovered from COVID-19. Material: CD4+ T cells from blood, cultured in vitro, obtained after SARS-CoV-2 vaccination. The chain joins TRBV4-1 to TRBJ2-7; TRBD2 matches 12 bases. The CDR3 DNA is TGCGCCAGCAGCCTCCCCCCGCTAGCGGGGGGGGCCGGTCCCCGCTACGAGCAGTACTTC. Translating it yields CASSLPPLAGGAGPRYEQYF.